This TCR beta chain was captured in a study of T cells in localized non-small cell lung cancer. Worth noting for this clone: Antigen: not known.

Findings and limits, study-wide: Of the top 100 tumor clones, median around 50 were in adjacent lung, around 28 among its top 100. Density of T cells in blood, when higher, went with longer overall survival. A single tumor region was sequenced, leaving heterogeneity possible. It was uninvolved adjacent lung that showed the highest T cell clonality, exceeding tumor.

Assay: immunoSEQ multiplex PCR; the TCRdb copy retains only in-frame clones and omits some. The sample consists of about 78,000 clones, 84% of them appearing once. The CDR3 has 14 residues. Germline loops: CDR1 MGHDK, CDR2 SYGVNS. The ends lost 6 bases at V and 8 bases at J; junction bases unmatched: 10. Specimen: peripheral blood, collected before any cancer treatment. The receptor comes from a man between 40 and 69 years old with stage I lung adenocarcinoma. The chain employs TRBV25-1 and TRBJ2-4, with TRBD1 matching over 7 bases. The CDR3: CASRRGGEVDIQYF. DNA for the CDR3: TGTGCCAGCAGACGAGGGGGCGAGGTGGACATTCAGTACTTC.